The T cell receptor beta chain under discussion was sequenced for a study of cytomegalovirus exposure and HLA in healthy donors. PCR employed 60 Vbeta and 13 Jbeta primers. The data were produced by immunoSEQ multiplex PCR, yet TCRdb's version contains in-frame clones alone and is incomplete. The sample holds under 130,000 clones; 55% to 75% are singletons and the top ten take 3% to 4.5%. This CDR3 contains 17 residues. Per germline, CDR1 GTSNPN and CDR2 SVGIG (reference sequence). V trimming: 3 bases; J trimming: 1 base; junction bases outside the gene matches: 4. Sequencing used PBMCs. This sequence joins TRBV30 and TRBJ2-2, with 14 bases matching TRBD2. The sequence derives from a man younger than 40 in good health and CMV-seropositive. The CDR3 DNA reads as TGTGCCTGGAGGGGACTAGCGGGGGTAGGGAACACCGGGGAGCTGTTTTTT. Amino acids: CAWRGLAGVGNTGELFF.